The 30 T cell receptor beta chains given below trace back to one sample, sequenced in a study of chemoradiotherapy in HPV16-positive cancers. Only in-frame clones appear in the TCRdb table, and some are missing; sequencing was by immunoSEQ multiplex PCR. The data show 10,000 or so clones, 80% seen once. Sample: tumor tissue, taken from a patient who underwent chemoradiotherapy. All receptors derive from a human donor with HPV-associated anogenital cancer.

This sequence joins TRBV7-6 and TRBJ2-7; tentatively, D is TRBD1 or TRBD2 (5 bases each). V was trimmed by 5 bases and J by 3 bases, leaving 17 bases between them. The CDR3 consists of 15 residues. Germline V gives CDR1 SGHVS, CDR2 FNYEAQ. In DNA, the CDR3 is TGTGCCAGCAGCAACAGCGGTGGGGCTTTCTACGAGCAGTACTTC. It encodes CASSNSGGAFYEQYF.

The chain links TRBV6-5 to TRBJ2-7; 8 nucleotides align to TRBD2. J gave up 5 bases and V 6 bases, and 12 bases lay outside the gene matches. CDR1 and CDR2 from the germline V gene are MNHEY and SVGAGI. CDR3 size: 15 residues. CDR3 sequence (DNA): TGTGCCAGCAGACTCCGCGGGGGGTTTGAAAACGAGCAGTACTTC. Protein product: CASRLRGGFENEQYF.

The V gene is TRBV4-1, the J gene TRBJ1-1; D gene unclear. Germline V gives CDR1 MGHRA, CDR2 YSYEKL. This CDR3 is built from 13 residues. Trimming took off 7 bases at V and 4 bases at J, with 13 bases between the two ends. This chain's CDR3 is CASTSEGFTEAFF. CDR3 bases: TGCGCCAGCACCTCAGAGGGTTTCACTGAAGCTTTCTTT.

The chain links TRBV2 to TRBJ2-6; maybe TRBD2 (6 bases). CDR1 SNHLY and CDR2 FYNNEI come from the germline V gene. The ends were cut back, 6 bases at V and 12 bases at J, with 15 bases in the middle. This CDR3 is built from 13 residues. CDR3 in DNA: TGTGCCAGCAGACTCGGAGGGGACGGCGTCCTGACTTTC. It specifies CASRLGGDGVLTF.

The chain uses TRBV19 and TRBJ1-3; D remains unclear. This CDR3 is 15 amino acids long. With 4 bases removed from V and 2 bases from J, the gap between germline ends came to 12 bases. From germline, CDR1 is LNHDA and CDR2 SQIVND (reference sequence). The DNA for the CDR3 is TGTGCCAGTAGTACAAAACGAGGAGCTGGAAACACCATATATTTT. This sequence encodes CASSTKRGAGNTIYF.

The chain is built from TRBV7-2 and TRBJ2-1, with TRBD2 matching over 15 bases. CDR1 is SGHTA, CDR2 FQGNSA, per germline. The CDR3 covers 18 residues. J gave up 10 bases and V 4 bases, and 14 bases lay outside the gene matches. The CDR3 loop reads CASSSSSGLAGGGGEQFF. The CDR3, as DNA: TGTGCCAGCAGCTCCTCGTCGGGACTAGCGGGGGGAGGTGGGGAGCAGTTCTTC.

This chain connects TRBV27 to TRBJ2-7, with a weak D call TRBD1 (5 bases). CDR3 length equals 14 residues. The germline gives CDR1 MNHEY, CDR2 SMNVEV (reference sequence). The V gene lost 5 bases and the J gene lost 4 bases, with 15 bases spanning the gap. The CDR3 here is CASSVNVGAYEQYF. The CDR3 nucleotides read TGTGCCAGCAGTGTCAATGTAGGGGCGTACGAGCAGTACTTC.

The rearrangement uses TRBV5-6 and TRBJ1-6; no definite D call. The CDR3 is made up of 15 amino acids. The V end was cut by 2 bases, the J end by 2 bases, with 8 bases between. Germline V CDR1 and CDR2: SGHDT, YYEEEE. The CDR3: CASSFGQTYNSPLHF. CDR3 sequence (DNA): TGTGCCAGCAGCTTTGGGCAGACCTATAATTCACCCCTCCACTTT.

The J gene is TRBJ1-1, the V gene TRBV2; D remains ambiguous. Per germline, CDR1 SNHLY and CDR2 FYNNEI. This CDR3 has 11 amino acids. Trimming stripped 9 bases from V and 1 base from J, with 6 bases between. The CDR3 region is CAREKNTEAFF. CDR3 DNA sequence: TGTGCCAGAGAAAAGAACACTGAAGCTTTCTTT.

The rearrangement links TRBV19 to TRBJ2-3; D gene uncertain. The CDR3 runs 12 residues. The V end was cut by 4 bases, the J end by 3 bases, with 5 bases between. Germline CDR1 is LNHDA and CDR2 is SQIVND (reference sequence). CDR3 sequence: CASSTITDTQYF. CDR3 nucleotide sequence: TGTGCCAGTAGTACAATAACAGATACGCAGTATTTT.

The chain carries TRBV7-2 and TRBJ1-3; the D is unclear. The CDR3 totals 13 residues. Germline CDR1 and CDR2: SGHTA and FQGNSA. V lost 1 base and J 4 bases, leaving 5 bases between the germline ends. Here the CDR3 reads CASSLVVGNTIYF. CDR3 DNA: TGTGCCAGCAGCTTAGTCGTAGGAAACACCATATATTTT.

The chain has TRBV9 and TRBJ2-5; TRBD1 aligns across 12 bases. The V gene end was trimmed by 3 bases and the J gene end by 4 bases; junction bases not matched to a gene: 7. The CDR3 runs to 16 residues. CDR1 is SGDLS, CDR2 YYNGEE, per germline. The CDR3 DNA reads as TGTGCCAGCAGCGACGGGACAGGGGGCGGTGGAGAGACCCAGTACTTC. This gives the protein CASSDGTGGGGETQYF.

This chain links TRBV9 with TRBJ2-7, with TRBD2 matching over 8 bases. The CDR3 contains 16 residues. The germline V gene encodes CDR1 SGDLS and CDR2 YYNGEE. V was clipped by 3 bases and J by 3 bases; unmatched bases: 11. CDR3 in DNA: TGTGCCAGCAGCGCCGGGGCGGGGGGACTCCTCTACGAGCAGTACTTC. It translates to CASSAGAGGLLYEQYF.

This chain uses TRBV5-1 with TRBJ2-1; 11 bases fit TRBD1. Germline V gene data show CDR1 as SGHRS and CDR2 as YFSETQ. J gave up 1 base and V 2 bases, and 2 bases lay outside the gene matches. This CDR3 comprises 16 residues. The CDR3 region is CASSFRDRGSYNEQFF. The CDR3 DNA reads TGCGCCAGCAGCTTTCGGGACAGGGGGTCCTACAATGAGCAGTTCTTC. Full variable domain (rest looked up from reference TRBV5-1 and TRBJ2-1): KAGVTQTPRYLIKTRGQQVTLSCSPISGHRSVSWYQQTPGQGLQFLFEYFSETQRNKGNFPGRFSGRQFSNSRSEMNVSTLELGDSALYLCASSFRDRGSYNEQFFGPGTRLTVL.

The chain has TRBV2 and TRBJ2-3; D ambiguous. Per the germline V gene, CDR1 is SNHLY and CDR2 is FYNNEI. V was trimmed by 2 bases and J by 4 bases, leaving 4 bases between them. The CDR3 spans 12 residues. CDR3: CASSETADTQYF. As DNA, the CDR3 is TGTGCCAGCAGTGAAACCGCAGATACGCAGTATTTT.

This chain uses TRBV29-1 with TRBJ2-2; the D gene is possibly TRBD1 (5 bases). Germline CDR1 reads SQVTM; CDR2 reads ANQGSEA. V lost 3 bases to trimming and J lost 1 base, with 12 bases between them. The CDR3 is made up of 15 amino acids. In nucleotides, the CDR3 is TGCAGCGTTGAGGTGGCAGGGAAGAACACCGGGGAGCTGTTTTTT. This translates into CSVEVAGKNTGELFF.

V and J are TRBV2 and TRBJ2-3; either TRBD1 or TRBD2 may supply D (5 bases each). V was pared by 1 base and J by 1 base, with 12 bases between. This CDR3 has 16 amino acids. Germline CDR1 SNHLY, CDR2 FYNNEI. This CDR3 reads CASSEGGGFRTDTQYF. CDR3 bases: TGTGCCAGCAGTGAAGGGGGCGGGTTCCGCACAGATACGCAGTATTTT.

The chain joins TRBV11-2 to TRBJ2-7, with D possibly TRBD1 on 7 matching bases. This CDR3 is built from 12 residues. The V gene lost 5 bases and the J gene lost 3 bases, with 8 bases spanning the gap. Per the germline V gene, CDR1 is SGHAT and CDR2 is FQNNGV. The CDR3 DNA follows: TGTGCCAGCAGCCAGGGGGGCTACGAGCAGTACTTC. Protein: CASSQGGYEQYF.

This clone came up once. This CDR3 is also generated by other DNA sequences in the sample. The genes are TRBV28 and TRBJ1-4; D is unresolved. Germline-derived CDR1 and CDR2 are MDHEN and SYDVKM. This CDR3 is built from 11 residues. V was clipped by 3 bases and J by 8 bases, with 4 bases between them. The chain's CDR3 is CASSFREKLFF. The DNA for the CDR3 is TGTGCCAGCAGTTTCAGGGAAAAACTGTTTTTT.

V is TRBV7-8 and J is TRBJ1-2; D not certain. The germline V gene encodes CDR1 SGHVS and CDR2 FQNEAQ. This CDR3 is 18 amino acids long. Trimming stripped 5 bases from V and 6 bases from J, with 28 bases between. The chain's CDR3 is CASSPDEYPLPSWDGYTF. The CDR3 DNA is TGTGCCAGCAGCCCAGACGAATATCCTCTTCCGTCCTGGGATGGCTACACCTTC.

The rearrangement links TRBV18 to TRBJ1-3; D uncertain. Looked up from germline, CDR1 is KGHSH and CDR2 is LQKENI. Trimming took 0 bases from V and 0 from J, leaving 6 bases between them. CDR3 length equals 15 residues. CDR3 sequence reads: CASSPPGYSGNTIYF. The CDR3 nucleotides are TGTGCCAGCTCACCACCAGGATACTCTGGAAACACCATATATTTT. The entire variable domain, with the rest obtained from reference TRBV18 and TRBJ1-3, is as follows: NAGVMQNPRHLVRRRGQEARLRCSPMKGHSHVYWYRQLPEEGLKFMVYLQKENIIDESGMPKERFSAEFPKEGPSILRIQQVVRGDSAAYFCASSPPGYSGNTIYFGEGSWLTVV.

The chain employs TRBV30 and TRBJ1-3, with D hard to call. The CDR3 length is 14 residues. The germline V gene encodes CDR1 GTSNPN and CDR2 SVGIG (reference sequence). The CDR3 loop reads CAGDGVNSGNTIYF. CDR3 DNA: TGTGCGGGCGACGGGGTGAACTCTGGAAACACCATATATTTT.

The chain has TRBV5-1 and TRBJ1-3; D unresolved. The germline V gene has CDR1 SGHRS and CDR2 YFSETQ. The ends were cut back, 0 bases at V and 0 bases at J, with 7 bases in the middle. The CDR3 runs to 15 residues. CDR3 nucleotide sequence: TGCGCCAGCAGCTTGGGCTCGGTCTCTGGAAACACCATATATTTT. Translated: CASSLGSVSGNTIYF. The complete variable domain, with remaining parts taken from reference TRBV5-1 and TRBJ1-3, reads KAGVTQTPRYLIKTRGQQVTLSCSPISGHRSVSWYQQTPGQGLQFLFEYFSETQRNKGNFPGRFSGRQFSNSRSEMNVSTLELGDSALYLCASSLGSVSGNTIYFGEGSWLTVV.

This clone was counted a single time. V is TRBV28 and J is TRBJ1-1; possibly TRBD1 for D (6 bases). The germline CDR1 and CDR2 sequences are MDHEN and SYDVKM. The CDR3 contains 17 residues. Trimming shortened V by 4 bases and J by 0 bases, and 18 bases separated the two germline ends. CDR3 DNA sequence: TGTGCCAGCAGTTCGAGGACCAAGGGGGGCATGAACACTGAAGCTTTCTTT. This translates into CASSSRTKGGMNTEAFF.

The rearrangement joins TRBV29-1 to TRBJ2-1; possible D gene TRBD1, 7 bases. The V gene's germline CDR1 is SQVTM and CDR2 ANQGSEA. CDR3 size: 13 residues. Trimming removed 4 bases from V and 3 bases from J, with 10 bases in between. DNA for the CDR3: TGCAGCGTTGGTCAGGGGGGCTACAATGAGCAGTTCTTC. The encoded protein is CSVGQGGYNEQFF.

This clone has more than one count but fewer than ten. The J gene is TRBJ1-6, the V gene TRBV28; maybe TRBD1 (6 bases). With 6 bases removed from V and 5 bases from J, the gap between germline ends came to 11 bases. Germline lookup yields CDR1 MDHEN and CDR2 SYDVKM. The CDR3 extends over 14 amino acids. The CDR3 DNA reads TGTGCCAGCAGGGAACAGGGAGATAATTCACCCCTCCACTTT. The encoded protein is CASREQGDNSPLHF.

In this sample, this clone turned up a few times. The rearrangement uses TRBV4-2 and TRBJ2-1, with TRBD1 as a possible D gene (5 bases). The CDR3 is 13 residues long. V lost 0 bases to trimming and J lost 7 bases, with 7 bases between them. The germline V gene has CDR1 LGHNA and CDR2 YNFKEQ. The CDR3 bases are TGTGCCAGCAGCCAAGAGACAGCAAATGAGCAGTTCTTC. This gives the protein CASSQETANEQFF.

The chain combines TRBV15 with TRBJ1-4, with TRBD1 as a possible D gene (6 bases). Germline V gives CDR1 LNHNV, CDR2 YYDKDF (reference sequence). CDR3 length: 17 residues. The V and J ends lost 1 base and 0 bases respectively, with 12 bases between them. The CDR3 loop is CATSRGRDITTNEKLFF. CDR3 DNA: TGTGCCACCAGCAGAGGCCGGGACATAACAACTAATGAAAAACTGTTTTTT.

This chain joins TRBV14 and TRBJ2-2, with D possibly TRBD1 on 5 matching bases. CDR1 is SGHDN, CDR2 FVKESK, per germline. This CDR3 comprises 17 residues. Trimming removed 5 bases at V and 5 bases at J, with 21 bases between. The chain's CDR3 is CASSTREGAWGTGELFF. The CDR3 bases are TGTGCCAGCAGCACCCGTGAAGGGGCCTGGGGTACCGGGGAGCTGTTTTTT. Together with reference TRBV14 and TRBJ2-2, the CDR3 gives the full variable domain: EAGVTQFPSHSVIEKGQTVTLRCDPISGHDNLYWYRRVMGKEIKFLLHFVKESKQDESGMPNNRFLAERTGGTYSTLKVQPAELEDSGVYFCASSTREGAWGTGELFFGEGSRLTVL.

For the CDR3, the DNA is TGTGCCAGCAGCTTATGGACGGGACAGGGGATTCGGGATTCACCCCTCCACTTT. Translated, it gives CASSLWTGQGIRDSPLHF. The chain joins TRBV11-1 to TRBJ1-6; 10 nucleotides agree with TRBD1. The V gene's germline CDR1 is SGHAT and CDR2 FQDESV (reference sequence). This CDR3 comprises 18 residues. Germline trimming cut 2 bases from V and 8 bases from J; bases unmatched to any gene: 12.